The rows below give T cell receptor beta chains drawn from one sample of a study of blood T cells in healthy people across ages. MiXCR, applied by TCRdb to the 5' RACE reads, yields one record per CDR3 protein. Of about 1.1 million distinct CDR3 sequences listed, around two fifths are singletons. The sequenced material came from blood. The receptors derive from a man in his late teens or twenties in good health. Each CDR3 is given with its conserved first and last residue. D genes are given only for firm matches. Not all rows give a size; the values are once, few, many and, for expanded clones, a class.

J gene,D gene,V gene,clone size,CDR3 protein,CDR3 DNA
TRBJ2-7,-,TRBV7-7,-,CASSLRRGDEQYF,TGTGCTAGCAGCTTACGGAGGGGGGACGAGCAGTACTTC
TRBJ2-2,TRBD1,TRBV6-5,few,CASSYDGTGKYGELFF,TGTGCCAGCAGTTACGATGGGACAGGGAAATACGGGGAGCTGTTTTTT
TRBJ2-3,-,TRBV18,many,CASSVQGGTDTQYF,TGTGCCAGCTCTGTGCAGGGGGGAACAGATACGCAGTATTTT
TRBJ1-2,-,TRBV3-1,-,CASSQGLGRAGGYTF,TGTGCCAGCAGCCAAGGTCTCGGCAGGGCCGGTGGCTACACCTTC
TRBJ1-5,TRBD1,TRBV28,few,CASSFTGVDNWQPQHF,TGTGCCAGCAGTTTCACAGGGGTGGATAATTGGCAGCCCCAGCATTTT
TRBJ1-2,-,TRBV24-1,-,CATSDFRQAGYTF,TGTGCCACCAGTGATTTTCGGCAGGCTGGCTACACCTTC
TRBJ1-5,-,TRBV12-3/TRBV12-4,many,CASSSRQASNQPQHF,TGTGCCAGCAGTTCGCGACAGGCCTCCAATCAGCCCCAGCATTTT
TRBJ2-4,-,TRBV4-3,-,CASSQDPRAQRGEQYF,TGCGCCAGCAGCCAAGATCCCCGAGCTCAGAGGGGGGAGCAGTACTTC
TRBJ2-4,-,TRBV2,-,CASRQEALAKNIQYF,TGTGCCAGCAGACAGGAGGCGTTAGCCAAAAACATTCAGTACTTC
TRBJ1-5,TRBD1,TRBV20-1,-,CSAGGGGSNQPQHF,TGCAGTGCAGGGGGCGGGGGTAGCAATCAGCCCCAGCATTTT
TRBJ2-7,TRBD1,TRBV3-1,-,CASSQVAQGAYEQYF,TGTGCCAGCAGCCAAGTTGCGCAGGGGGCCTACGAGCAGTACTTC
TRBJ1-1,-,TRBV7-2,-,CASRDGSTLNTEAFF,TGTGCCAGCAGGGACGGATCCACCTTGAACACTGAAGCTTTCTTT
TRBJ2-1,-,TRBV27,-,CASGFGARETQFF,TGTGCCAGCGGTTTCGGGGCACGAGAGACCCAGTTCTTC
TRBJ2-7,TRBD1,TRBV6-1,-,CASSEMPGQSYEQYF,TGTGCCAGCAGTGAGATGCCGGGACAGTCCTACGAGCAGTACTTC
TRBJ2-3,-,TRBV20-1,many,CSARRGGSTDTQYF,TGCAGTGCTAGAAGGGGGGGGAGCACAGATACGCAGTATTTT
TRBJ1-1,-,TRBV10-3,-,CAISESTVHSANTEAFF,TGTGCCATCAGTGAGTCGACGGTGCATTCTGCTAACACTGAAGCTTTCTTT
TRBJ2-5,-,TRBV6-2/TRBV6-3,-,CASRRRRTVPQETQYF,TGTGCCAGCAGGAGGAGAAGGACAGTCCCTCAAGAGACCCAGTACTTC
TRBJ2-3,TRBD2,TRBV4-2,-,CASRRERGGTDTQYF,TGTGCCAGCAGACGAGAGCGGGGGGGCACAGATACGCAGTATTTT
TRBJ1-3,TRBD1,TRBV4-3,-,CASSQVLRTGQEYF,TGCGCCAGCAGCCAAGTTTTACGGACAGGGCAGGAATATTTT
TRBJ2-3,-,TRBV7-9,few,CASSFEARTQYF,TGTGCCAGCAGCTTTGAAGCAAGGACGCAGTATTTT
TRBJ2-7,-,TRBV6-6,-,CASSYGETDEQYF,TGTGCCAGCAGTTACGGGGAGACGGACGAGCAGTACTTC
TRBJ1-2,-,TRBV12-3/TRBV12-4,few,CASRSSGGRLRGYTF,TGTGCCAGCAGGTCCTCGGGGGGTCGCTTAAGGGGCTACACCTTC
TRBJ2-2,TRBD2,TRBV5-1,-,CASSLTSGGAYTGELFF,TGCGCCAGCAGCTTGACTAGCGGGGGGGCGTACACCGGGGAGCTGTTTTTT
TRBJ1-1,-,TRBV2,-,CASNGLQKAEAFF,TGTGCCAGCAACGGACTCCAGAAGGCTGAAGCTTTCTTT